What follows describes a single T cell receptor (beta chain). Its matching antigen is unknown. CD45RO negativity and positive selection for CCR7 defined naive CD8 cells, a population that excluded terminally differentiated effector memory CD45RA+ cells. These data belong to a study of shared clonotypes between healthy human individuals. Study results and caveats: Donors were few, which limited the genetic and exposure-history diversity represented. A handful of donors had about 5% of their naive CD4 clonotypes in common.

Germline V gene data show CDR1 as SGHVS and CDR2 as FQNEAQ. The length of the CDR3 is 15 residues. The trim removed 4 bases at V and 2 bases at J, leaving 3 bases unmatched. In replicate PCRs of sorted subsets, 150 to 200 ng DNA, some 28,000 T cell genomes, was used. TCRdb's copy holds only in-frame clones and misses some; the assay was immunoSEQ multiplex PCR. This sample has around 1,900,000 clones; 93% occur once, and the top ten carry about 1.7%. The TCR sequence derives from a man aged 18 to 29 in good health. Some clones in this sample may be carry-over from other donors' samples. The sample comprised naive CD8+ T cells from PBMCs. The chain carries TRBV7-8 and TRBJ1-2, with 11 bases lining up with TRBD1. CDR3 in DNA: TGTGCCAGCAGCTCCCGGGACAGGGGGAACTATGGCTACACCTTC. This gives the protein CASSSRDRGNYGYTF.